Below, one T cell receptor beta chain is given with its context. Original analysis: Amplification with reference gene primers provided the estimates of nucleated cell counts. Measured with immunoSEQ multiplex PCR; TCRdb has only the in-frame clones, and not every one. That table supplies the V and J calls and clone size; D and trimming were determined from the DNA. The data contain roughly 440,000 clones, around 89% of them singletons. These data are taken from a study of blood T cell repertoires in COVID-19. Study background: Whether acute or convalescent, the COVID-19 samples came from the United States, Italy and Spain. From T cells, B-cell-depleted T cells, or PBMCs came the material, which was cDNA or gDNA.

Patients at the Seattle site were enrolled during active infection and followed longitudinally. There are 14 residues in the CDR3. Trimming removed 0 bases from V and 8 bases from J; junction bases left unmatched: 4. Germline V gene data show CDR1 as SGHNT and CDR2 as YYREEE (reference sequence). The material sequenced was peripheral blood. This rearrangement joins TRBV5-4 to TRBJ1-4, with 7 nucleotides matching TRBD1. The clonotype originates from a woman aged 45 to 65 with COVID-19, enrolled during active disease. DNA for the CDR3: TGTGCCAGCAGCTTGGGACAGGGACAGGAAAAACTGTTTTTT. It codes for CASSLGQGQEKLFF.